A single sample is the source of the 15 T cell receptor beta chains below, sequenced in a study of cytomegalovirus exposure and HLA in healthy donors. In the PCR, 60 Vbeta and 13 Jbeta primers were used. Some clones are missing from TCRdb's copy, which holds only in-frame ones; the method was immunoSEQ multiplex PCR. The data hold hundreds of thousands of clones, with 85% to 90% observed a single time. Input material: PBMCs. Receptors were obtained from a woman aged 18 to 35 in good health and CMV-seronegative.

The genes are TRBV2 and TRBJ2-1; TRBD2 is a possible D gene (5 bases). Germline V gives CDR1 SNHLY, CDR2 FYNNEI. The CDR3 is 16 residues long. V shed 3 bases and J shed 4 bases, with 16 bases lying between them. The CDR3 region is CASSDGSGGFYNEQFF. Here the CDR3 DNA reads TGTGCCAGCAGTGATGGGAGCGGAGGATTTTACAATGAGCAGTTCTTC.

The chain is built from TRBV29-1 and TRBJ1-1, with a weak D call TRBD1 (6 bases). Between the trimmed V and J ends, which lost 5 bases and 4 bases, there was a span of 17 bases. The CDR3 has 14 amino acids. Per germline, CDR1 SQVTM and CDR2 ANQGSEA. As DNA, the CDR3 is TGCAGCGTTCTGCGGGGGGGGCCGAGCACTGAAGCTTTCTTT. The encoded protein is CSVLRGGPSTEAFF.

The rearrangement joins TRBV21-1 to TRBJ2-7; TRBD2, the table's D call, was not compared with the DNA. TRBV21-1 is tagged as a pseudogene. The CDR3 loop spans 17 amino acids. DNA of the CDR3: TGTGCCAGCAGCAAAGGGGTGACTAGCGGGAGTTGCCACGAGCAGTACTTC. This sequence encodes CASSKGVTSGSCHEQYF.

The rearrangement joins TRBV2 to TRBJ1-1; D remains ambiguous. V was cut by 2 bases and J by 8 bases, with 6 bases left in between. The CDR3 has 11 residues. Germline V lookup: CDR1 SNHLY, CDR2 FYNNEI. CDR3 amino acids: CASSERGEAFF. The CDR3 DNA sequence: TGTGCCAGCAGTGAAAGAGGGGAAGCTTTCTTT.

CDR3 loop: CASSSIAGGETQYF. The CDR3 bases are TGTGCCAGCAGCTCCATAGCGGGGGGGGAGACCCAGTACTTC. The V and J genes are TRBV9 and TRBJ2-5, with 11 bases matching TRBD2. The V and J ends lost 4 bases and 5 bases, in that order; junction bases with no gene match: 4. This CDR3 spans 14 amino acids. Germline CDR1 reads SGDLS; CDR2 reads YYNGEE.

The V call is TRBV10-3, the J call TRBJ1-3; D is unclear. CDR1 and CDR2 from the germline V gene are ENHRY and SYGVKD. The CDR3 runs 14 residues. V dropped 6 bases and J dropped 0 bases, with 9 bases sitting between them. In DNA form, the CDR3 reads TGTGCCATCAGGACATTGAGCTCTGGAAACACCATATATTTT. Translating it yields CAIRTLSSGNTIYF.

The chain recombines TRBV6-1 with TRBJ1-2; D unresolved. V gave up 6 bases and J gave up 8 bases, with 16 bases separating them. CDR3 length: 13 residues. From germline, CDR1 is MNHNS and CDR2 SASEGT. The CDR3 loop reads CASRVTGEWGYTF. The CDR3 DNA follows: TGTGCCAGCAGGGTCACGGGAGAGTGGGGCTACACCTTC.

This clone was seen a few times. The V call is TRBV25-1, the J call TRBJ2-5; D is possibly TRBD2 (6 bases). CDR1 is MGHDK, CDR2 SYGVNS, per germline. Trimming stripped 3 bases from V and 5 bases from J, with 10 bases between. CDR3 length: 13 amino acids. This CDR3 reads CASSEREGETQYF. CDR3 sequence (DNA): TGTGCCAGCAGTGAGCGGGAAGGCGAGACCCAGTACTTC. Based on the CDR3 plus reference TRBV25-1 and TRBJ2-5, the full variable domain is EADIYQTPRYLVIGTGKKITLECSQTMGHDKMYWYQQDPGMELHLIHYSYGVNSTEKGDLSSESTVSRIRTEHFPLTLESARPSHTSQYLCASSEREGETQYFGPGTRLLVL.

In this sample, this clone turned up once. The DNA of the CDR3 is TGTGCCAGCAGCTCACTAGCTGACCGGGAAGCTAACTATGGCTACACCTTC. Its translation is CASSSLADREANYGYTF. V is TRBV7-9 and J is TRBJ1-2; D is undetermined. The length of the CDR3 is 17 residues. The V gene lost 4 bases and the J gene lost 0 bases, with 18 bases spanning the gap. Germline CDR1 reads SEHNR; CDR2 reads FQNEAQ (reference sequence).

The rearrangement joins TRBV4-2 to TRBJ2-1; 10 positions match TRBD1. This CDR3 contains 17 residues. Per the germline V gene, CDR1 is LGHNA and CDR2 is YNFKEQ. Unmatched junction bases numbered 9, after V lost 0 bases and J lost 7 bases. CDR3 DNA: TGTGCCAGCAGCCAAGATGAGGGGGGGACAGGGGCGAATGAGCAGTTCTTC. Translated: CASSQDEGGTGANEQFF.

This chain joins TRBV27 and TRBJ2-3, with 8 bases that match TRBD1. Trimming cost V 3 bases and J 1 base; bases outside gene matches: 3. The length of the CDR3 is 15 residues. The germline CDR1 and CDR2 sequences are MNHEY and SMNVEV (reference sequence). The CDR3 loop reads CASSFPGGGTDTQYF. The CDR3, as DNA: TGTGCCAGCAGTTTTCCAGGGGGCGGCACAGATACGCAGTATTTT.

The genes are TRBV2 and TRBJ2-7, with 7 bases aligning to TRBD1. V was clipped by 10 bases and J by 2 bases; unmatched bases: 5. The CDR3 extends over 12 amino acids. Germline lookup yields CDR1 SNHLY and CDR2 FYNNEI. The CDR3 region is CATGTDTYEQYF. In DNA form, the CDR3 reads TGTGCCACCGGGACAGACACCTACGAGCAGTACTTC.

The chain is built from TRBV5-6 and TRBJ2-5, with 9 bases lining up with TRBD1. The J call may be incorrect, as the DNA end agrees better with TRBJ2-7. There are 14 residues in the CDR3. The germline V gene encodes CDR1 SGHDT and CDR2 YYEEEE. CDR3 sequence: CASSWTGVLDEQYF. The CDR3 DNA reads TGTGCCAGCAGCTGGACAGGGGTCCTAGACGAGCAGTACTTC.

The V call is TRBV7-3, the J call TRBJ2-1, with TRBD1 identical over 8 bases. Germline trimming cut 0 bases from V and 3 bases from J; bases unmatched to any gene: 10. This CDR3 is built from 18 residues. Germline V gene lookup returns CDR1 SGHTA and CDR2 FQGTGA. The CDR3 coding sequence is TGTGCCAGCAGCTTAACTTTTGGACAGGGCTTTCGCTACAATGAGCAGTTCTTC. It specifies CASSLTFGQGFRYNEQFF. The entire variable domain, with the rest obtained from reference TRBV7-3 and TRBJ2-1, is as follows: GAGVSQTPSNKVTEKGKYVELRCDPISGHTALYWYRQSLGQGPEFLIYFQGTGAADDSGLPNDRFFAVRPEGSVSTLKIQRTERGDSAVYLCASSLTFGQGFRYNEQFFGPGTRLTVL.

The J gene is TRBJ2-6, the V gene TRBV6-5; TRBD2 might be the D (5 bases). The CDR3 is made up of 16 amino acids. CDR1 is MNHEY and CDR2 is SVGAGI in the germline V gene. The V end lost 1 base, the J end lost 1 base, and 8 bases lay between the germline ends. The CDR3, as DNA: TGTGCCAGCAGTTACTTTCGGGGTTCTGGGGCCAACGTCCTGACTTTC. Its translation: CASSYFRGSGANVLTF.